This T cell receptor (beta chain) was sequenced for a study of blood T cell repertoires in COVID-19. As for the study in general: There were acute and convalescent COVID-19 samples, and they came from the United States, Italy and Spain.

A single count supports this clone. CDR3 length equals 16 residues. Trimming removed 1 base from V and 0 bases from J, with 10 bases in between. Germline V gives CDR1 SEHNR, CDR2 FQNEAQ (reference sequence). Data came from immunoSEQ multiplex PCR; TCRdb stores just in-frame clones and leaves some out. The sample consists of some 120,000 clones, more than 75% of them appearing once. Specimen: peripheral blood. The rearrangement uses TRBV7-9 and TRBJ2-1; perhaps TRBD2 as D (6 bases). This TCR was recovered from a human donor in a cohort sampled during active COVID-19. The CDR3 reads CASSLGGGLSYNEQFF. For the CDR3, the DNA is TGTGCCAGCAGCTTAGGTGGAGGGCTCTCCTACAATGAGCAGTTCTTC. Variable domain in full (rest from reference TRBV7-9 and TRBJ2-1): DTGVSQNPRHKITKRGQNVTFRCDPISEHNRLYWYRQTLGQGPEFLTYFQNEAQLEKSRLLSDRFSAERPKGSFSTLEIQRTEQGDSAMYLCASSLGGGLSYNEQFFGPGTRLTVL.